The T cell receptor beta chain under discussion was sequenced for a study of cytomegalovirus exposure and HLA in healthy donors. In the study overall: Per a later analysis, the approximately 690 first-cohort and some 110 validation repertoires shared one platform. General observations from the study: Most TCR sequences proved rare, with some public TCRs found in many donors. The classifier reportedly diagnosed cytomegalovirus status with high sensitivity and specificity.

This clone was seen a handful of times. Its antigen is undetermined. Separation from the approximately 670-subject first cohort characterized the roughly 120-subject validation cohort, to which the donors belonged. This table comes from immunoSEQ multiplex PCR, and its TCRdb copy is limited to in-frame clones, with some not included. The table includes some 330,000 clones, about nine tenths detected once. The CDR3 has 13 residues. The V end lost 8 bases, the J end lost 8 bases, and 16 bases lay between the germline ends. Germline-derived CDR1 and CDR2 are MDHEN and SYDVKM. Sequencing was performed on PBMCs. This receptor was identified in a woman younger than 30 in good health and CMV-seronegative. The rearrangement uses TRBV28 and TRBJ1-5; the D gene is possibly TRBD1 (5 bases). The chain's CDR3 is CASAWATGEPQHF. CDR3 DNA sequence: TGTGCCAGCGCCTGGGCCACGGGGGAGCCCCAGCATTTT.